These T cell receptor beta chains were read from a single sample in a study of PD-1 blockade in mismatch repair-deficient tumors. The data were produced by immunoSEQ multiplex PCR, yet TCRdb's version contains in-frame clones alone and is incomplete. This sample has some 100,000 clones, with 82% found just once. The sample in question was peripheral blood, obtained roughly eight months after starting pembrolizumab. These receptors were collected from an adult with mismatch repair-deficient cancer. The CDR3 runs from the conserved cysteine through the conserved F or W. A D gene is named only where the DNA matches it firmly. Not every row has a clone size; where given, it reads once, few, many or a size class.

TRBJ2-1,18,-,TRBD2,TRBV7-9,CASSSMTSGGTSYNEQFF,TGTGCCAGCAGCTCCATGACTAGCGGGGGAACCTCCTACAATGAGCAGTTCTTC
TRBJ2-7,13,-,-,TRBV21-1,CANWNGDTYEQYF,TGTGCCAATTGGAATGGGGACACCTACGAGCAGTACTTC
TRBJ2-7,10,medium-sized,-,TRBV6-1,CASRGYEQYF,TGTGCCAGCCGAGGCTACGAGCAGTACTTC
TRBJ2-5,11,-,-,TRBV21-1,CASTKGDRYDF,TGTGCCAGCACCAAAGGCGACCGATACGACTTC
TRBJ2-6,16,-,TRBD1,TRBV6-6,CASSFQTGSGANVLTF,TGTGCCAGCAGTTTCCAGACAGGGTCAGGGGCCAACGTCCTGACTTTC
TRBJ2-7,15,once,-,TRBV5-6,CASSSRLSGYYEQYF,TGTGCCAGCAGCTCGCGGCTGTCCGGCTACTACGAGCAGTACTTC
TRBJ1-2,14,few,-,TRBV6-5,CASSWDIANYGYTF,TGTGCCAGCAGTTGGGACATAGCTAACTATGGCTACACCTTC
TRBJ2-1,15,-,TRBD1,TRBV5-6,CASSSGTGGYNEQFF,TGTGCCAGCAGCTCCGGGACAGGGGGCTACAATGAGCAGTTCTTC
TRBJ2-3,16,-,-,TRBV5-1,CASSLVPGTSTDTQYF,TGCGCCAGCAGCTTGGTCCCGGGCACAAGCACAGATACGCAGTATTTT
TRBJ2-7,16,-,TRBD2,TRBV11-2,CASSPDGLAGDYEQYF,TGTGCCAGCAGCCCAGACGGACTAGCGGGAGACTACGAGCAGTACTTC
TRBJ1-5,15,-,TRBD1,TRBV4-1,CASSQDGQGYQPQHF,TGCGCCAGCAGCCAAGATGGACAGGGCTATCAGCCCCAGCATTTT
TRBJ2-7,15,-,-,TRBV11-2,CASSLDPREALEQYF,TGTGCCAGCAGCTTAGATCCCCGAGAAGCGCTCGAGCAGTACTTC
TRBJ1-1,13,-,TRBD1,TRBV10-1,CASSADRGTEAFF,TGCGCCAGCAGTGCTGACAGGGGCACTGAAGCTTTCTTT
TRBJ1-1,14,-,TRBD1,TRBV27,CASRLQGSLKKAFF,TGTGCCAGCAGGCTACAGGGGTCCCTTAAAAAAGCTTTCTTT
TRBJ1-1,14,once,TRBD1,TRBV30,CAWSVGTANTEAFF,TGTGCCTGGAGTGTCGGGACAGCGAACACTGAAGCTTTCTTT
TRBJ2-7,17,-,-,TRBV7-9,CASSLVGLGAGDYEQYF,TGTGCCAGCAGCTTAGTAGGGCTGGGAGCCGGGGACTACGAGCAGTACTTC
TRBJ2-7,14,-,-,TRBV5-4,CASSPVGQGNEQYF,TGTGCCAGCAGCCCGGTGGGCCAGGGCAACGAGCAGTACTTC
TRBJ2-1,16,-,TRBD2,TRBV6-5,CASSSRAGATGNEQFF,TGTGCCAGCAGTTCCAGAGCGGGAGCCACGGGGAATGAGCAGTTCTTC
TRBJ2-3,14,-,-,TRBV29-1,CSVEGGLGTDTQYF,TGCAGCGTTGAAGGGGGCCTTGGCACAGATACGCAGTATTTT
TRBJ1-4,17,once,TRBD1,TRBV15,CATSSEGTAVPHEKLFF,TGTGCCACCAGCAGTGAGGGGACAGCGGTTCCACATGAAAAACTGTTTTTT
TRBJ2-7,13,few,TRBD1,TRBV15,CAAGSGTGHEQYF,TGTGCCGCCGGATCCGGGACAGGACACGAGCAGTACTTC
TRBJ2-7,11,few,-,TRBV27,CASVMGTEQYF,TGTGCCAGCGTCATGGGGACCGAGCAGTACTTC